This is a list of T cell receptor beta chains from one sample in a study of identical twins. TCRdb analysed the 5' RACE reads with MiXCR anew, one entry per CDR3 protein. The sample holds about 810,000 distinct CDR3 sequences; about 12% are singletons and the top ten take about 1.5%. Another study also made use of these data, one on yellow fever vaccine responses in identical twins.

The sample comprised PBMCs. The receptor set was obtained from a woman between 18 and 29 years old in good health. Both conserved end residues are part of each CDR3. A D gene is named only where the DNA matches it firmly. Clone size is shown for a subset of rows, as once, few, many or a class of expanded clone.

J gene | V gene | clone size | D gene | CDR3 DNA | CDR3 protein
TRBJ1-4 | TRBV6-2/TRBV6-3 | few | NA | TGTGCCAGCAGACCGGACAGAGTTAATGAAAAACTGTTTTTT | CASRPDRVNEKLFF
TRBJ1-1 | TRBV10-3 | NA | NA | TGTGCCATCAGTGGGACGGGGAGCACTGAAGCTTTCTTT | CAISGTGSTEAFF
TRBJ2-5 | TRBV18 | NA | TRBD1 | TGTGCCAGCTCACCGATCATGACAGGGGTGGGCGGTCAAGAGACCCAGTACTTC | CASSPIMTGVGGQETQYF
TRBJ2-1 | TRBV11-2 | many | NA | TGTGCCAGCAGCTTTAGAGGGGGTGATGAGCAGTTCTTC | CASSFRGGDEQFF
TRBJ2-1 | TRBV20-1 | NA | TRBD2 | TGCAGTGCTAGAGTGCCTGGCGGGAGGTATGAGCAGTTCTTC | CSARVPGGRYEQFF
TRBJ2-1 | TRBV4-1 | NA | TRBD2 | TGCGCCAGCAGCCGGGAGGGCCCGGATGAGCAGTTCTTC | CASSREGPDEQFF
TRBJ1-5 | TRBV3-1 | many | TRBD1 | TGTGCCAGCAGCCTGGGACAGGGAGGGGGGCAGCCCCAGCATTTT | CASSLGQGGGQPQHF
TRBJ1-2 | TRBV6-6 | many | NA | TGTGCCAGCGGGGAGCAACCCCACTATGGCTACACCTTC | CASGEQPHYGYTF
TRBJ1-2 | TRBV29-1 | NA | NA | TGCAGCGTTCCATACGACAGTTATGACTATGGCTACACCTTC | CSVPYDSYDYGYTF
TRBJ2-1 | TRBV7-9 | few | NA | TGTGCCAGCAGCTTAGCGGGGGGCAATTCGGTGTACAATGAGCAGTTCTTC | CASSLAGGNSVYNEQFF
TRBJ2-2 | TRBV6-5 | NA | TRBD1 | TGTGCCAGCAGTTACTACAGGGGAGTTACCGGGGAGCTGTTTTTT | CASSYYRGVTGELFF
TRBJ2-7 | TRBV2 | few | TRBD1 | TGTGCCAGCAACACAGGACAGGGGGCGTACGAGCAGTACTTC | CASNTGQGAYEQYF
TRBJ2-7 | TRBV4-2 | few | TRBD2 | TGTGCCAGCAGTCTAGCGGAACTCTACGAGCAGTACTTC | CASSLAELYEQYF
TRBJ2-5 | TRBV15 | NA | TRBD2 | TGTGCCACCAGCAGAGTACTAGCGGAACAAGAGACCCAGTACTTC | CATSRVLAEQETQYF
TRBJ2-1 | TRBV5-1 | many | NA | TGCGCCAGCAGCTTGGCTCGGGGACCGAATGAGCAGTTCTTC | CASSLARGPNEQFF
TRBJ2-1 | TRBV2 | few | TRBD1 | TGTGCCAGTTACGCAGGGGGTAATGAGCAGTTCTTC | CASYAGGNEQFF
TRBJ2-4 | TRBV12-3/TRBV12-4 | few | NA | TGTGCCAGCAGTTTAGGTGCAGGGCCAGTGGCCAAAAACATTCAGTACTTC | CASSLGAGPVAKNIQYF
TRBJ2-1 | TRBV3-1 | few | TRBD2 | TGTGCCAGCAGCCGCGGGGGACCGGCCCTCTTC | CASSRGGPALF
TRBJ2-3 | TRBV18 | NA | NA | TGTGCCAGCTCACCACGGGGTACGGGGACGTCCGATACGCAGTATTTT | CASSPRGTGTSDTQYF
TRBJ2-5 | TRBV6-1 | NA | NA | TGTGCCAGCATCTTCACACGGGAGACCCAGTACTTC | CASIFTRETQYF
TRBJ1-1 | TRBV20-1 | many | TRBD1 | TGCAGTGCTAGCGACAGGGAAGGAGGCACTGAAGCTTTCTTT | CSASDREGGTEAFF
TRBJ1-5 | TRBV20-1 | NA | NA | TGCAGTGCCGGGACAAACAATCAGCCCCAGCATTTT | CSAGTNNQPQHF
TRBJ2-3 | TRBV10-2 | few | NA | TGCGCCAGCAGTGAGTCGTGGGTGATCGGCACAGATACGCAGTATTTT | CASSESWVIGTDTQYF
TRBJ2-1 | TRBV20-1 | few | NA | TGCAGTGCTAGCGGGGTGAACTACAATGAGCAGTTCTTC | CSASGVNYNEQFF
TRBJ2-1 | TRBV7-2 | NA | TRBD1 | TGTGCCAGCAGCTTAGCGCTTGTGACAGGGGATTCCAATGAGCAGTTCTTC | CASSLALVTGDSNEQFF
TRBJ1-4 | TRBV21-1 | many | NA | TGTGCCAGCCCCAGGGCAACTAATGAAAAACTGTTTTTT | CASPRATNEKLFF
TRBJ1-2 | TRBV5-1 | few | TRBD1 | TGCGCCAGCAGCCTCTGGACAGGGGGCGGCTATGGCTACACCTTC | CASSLWTGGGYGYTF
TRBJ2-2 | TRBV10-3 | few | NA | TGTGCCATCAGTGAGCGGGACTCCTACACCGGGGAGCTGTTTTTT | CAISERDSYTGELFF
TRBJ2-7 | TRBV5-1 | few | TRBD1 | TGCGCCAGCAGCACGGGACAGACAGCCTACGAGCAGTACTTC | CASSTGQTAYEQYF
TRBJ2-1 | TRBV7-8 | many | NA | TGTGCCAGCAGCTTACAGGGGTCAGGGTACTACAATGAGCAGTTCTTC | CASSLQGSGYYNEQFF
TRBJ2-5 | TRBV4-1 | NA | TRBD2 | TGCGCCAGCAGCCTAGCCGCCAGGCTAGCGGTCCAAGAGACCCAGTACTTC | CASSLAARLAVQETQYF
TRBJ2-1 | TRBV12-5 | NA | NA | TGTGCTAGTGGTTTGACCGGATTGGGGAAAGTCAATGAGCAGTTCTTC | CASGLTGLGKVNEQFF
TRBJ1-1 | TRBV6-1 | few | NA | TGTGCCAGCAGGAGGACACTTACGAACACTGAAGCTTTCTTT | CASRRTLTNTEAFF
TRBJ2-7 | TRBV29-1 | many | NA | TGCAGCGTTTTAATAGCGGACCAGTCAACCTACGAGCAGTACTTC | CSVLIADQSTYEQYF
TRBJ1-6 | TRBV27 | NA | TRBD1 | TGTGCCAGCGGGGACACAGGGGGGTCACCCCTCCACTTT | CASGDTGGSPLHF
TRBJ2-1 | TRBV7-8 | many | NA | TGTGCCAGTCTGCGGGACGGCAGCTCCTACAATGAGCAGTTCTTC | CASLRDGSSYNEQFF
TRBJ1-5 | TRBV2 | few | TRBD1 | TGTGCCTGCAGAGGGGGCGGTGCTAGCAATCAGCCCCAGCATTTT | CACRGGGASNQPQHF
TRBJ2-1 | TRBV4-1 | NA | NA | TGCGCCAGCAGCCAAGTGCGGGCCGGTGAGCAGTTCTTC | CASSQVRAGEQFF
TRBJ2-1 | TRBV11-2 | NA | TRBD1 | TGTGCCAGCAGCTTGATCCAGGGACAGGGTCAAAGTGAGCAGTTCTTC | CASSLIQGQGQSEQFF
TRBJ2-4 | TRBV7-9 | few | TRBD1 | TGTGCCAGCAGCGGCCCGGACAGGGCCAAAAACATTCAGTACTTC | CASSGPDRAKNIQYF
TRBJ1-4 | TRBV5-1 | few | NA | TGCGCCAGCAGCTTGGCTGCGGGAGGGGAAGAAAAACTGTTTTTT | CASSLAAGGEEKLFF
TRBJ2-6 | TRBV5-1 | NA | TRBD1 | TGCGCCAGCAGCCCTCCGGGACAGGGAATTTTAACTGGGGCCAACGTCCTGACTTTC | CASSPPGQGILTGANVLTF
TRBJ1-1 | TRBV7-9 | NA | TRBD1 | TGTGCCAGCAGCTTAGAGGCAGGGGGCACTGAAGCTTTCTTT | CASSLEAGGTEAFF
TRBJ2-1 | TRBV6-5 | NA | TRBD2 | TGTGCCAGCAGTTACTCTCCGCGGGAGGGCCGGGGTGAGCAGTTCTTC | CASSYSPREGRGEQFF
TRBJ1-5 | TRBV7-8 | many | NA | TGTGCCAGCAGCTTAGTTGGAACGGGGAATCAGCCCCAGCATTTT | CASSLVGTGNQPQHF
TRBJ1-5 | TRBV7-6 | NA | NA | TGTGCCAGCAGTCCGGGAGGGTTCAATCAGCCCCAGCATTTT | CASSPGGFNQPQHF
TRBJ2-3 | TRBV3-1 | few | TRBD1 | TGTGCCACTGGACAGGGGCTCTCGACAGATACGCAGTATTTT | CATGQGLSTDTQYF
TRBJ1-2 | TRBV12-3/TRBV12-4 | many | NA | TGTGCCAGCAGTTCACTCGGGGGGAAAAGTGGCTACACCTTC | CASSSLGGKSGYTF
TRBJ2-3 | TRBV5-1 | NA | TRBD2 | TGCGCCAGCAGTTCCGGGAGGAGAGCAGATACGCAGTATTTT | CASSSGRRADTQYF
TRBJ2-3 | TRBV2 | few | TRBD2 | TGTGCCAGCAGTGAAGATGTGGGAGGGGCAGATACGCAGTATTTT | CASSEDVGGADTQYF
TRBJ2-3 | TRBV7-3 | few | NA | TGTGCCAGCAGCCTCGACTCCACTGTTCGAGGGACTCTTAGCACAGATACGCAGTATTTT | CASSLDSTVRGTLSTDTQYF
TRBJ2-2 | TRBV6-1 | few | TRBD2 | TGTGCCAGCAGAGACGGGACTAGCGGGACCACCGGGGAGCTGTTTTTT | CASRDGTSGTTGELFF
TRBJ2-3 | TRBV5-1 | many | NA | TGCGCCAGCAGCTCCCATCTAGCGCCCAGCCCAGATACGCAGTATTTT | CASSSHLAPSPDTQYF
TRBJ1-1 | TRBV5-1 | few | TRBD1 | TGCGCCAGCAGCCCGTCACAGGGGTACTCTGAAGCTTTCTTT | CASSPSQGYSEAFF
TRBJ2-4 | TRBV7-9 | few | NA | TGTGCCAGCAGCGCACTGATAGCCAAAAACATTCAGTACTTC | CASSALIAKNIQYF
TRBJ2-5 | TRBV28 | NA | NA | TGTGCCAGCAGTTTACGGCTAGGAGAGACCCAGTACTTC | CASSLRLGETQYF
TRBJ1-2 | TRBV6-5 | few | NA | TGTGCCAGCAGTTTCCAGGGAATTGGCTACACCTTC | CASSFQGIGYTF
TRBJ1-5 | TRBV6-1 | NA | NA | TGTGCCAGCAGCCGTGAGCGCAATCAGCCCCAGCATTTT | CASSRERNQPQHF
TRBJ2-1 | TRBV29-1 | many | NA | TGCAGCGTCCCTCGACTAGAAGGCAATGAGCAGTTCTTC | CSVPRLEGNEQFF
TRBJ1-1 | TRBV20-1 | few | NA | TGCAGTGCTAGAGGGCAGACAGCCAACACTGAAGCTTTCTTT | CSARGQTANTEAFF